This is a list of T cell receptor beta chains from one sample in a study of blood T cells in healthy people across ages. TCRdb processed the 5' RACE reads anew with MiXCR; each CDR3 protein has one entry. The sample lists about 1.8 million distinct CDR3 sequences, about 49% occurring once. The specimen was blood. All receptors derive from a woman aged 40 to 50 in good health. Each CDR3 is given with its conserved first and last residue.

CDR3 length,V gene,CDR3 protein
13,TRBV7-2,CASSHGTLHEQFF
14,TRBV7-2,CASILGLGRDTQYF
12,TRBV5-1,CASSPKDIEQYF
15,TRBV7-2,CASSLMGAPNEKLFF
14,TRBV6-1,CASTSTGGNYGYTF
14,TRBV5-1,CASSPWTGNHEQYF
14,TRBV28,CASSSIIPTYEQYF
16,TRBV6-6,CASTPYGGGPRWTQYF
12,TRBV5-1,CASSFATDTQYF
13,TRBV12-3/TRBV12-4,CASRTGPVTEAFF
16,TRBV20-1,CSARGGAGGTTDTQYF
13,TRBV27,CASSTSGGIEQYF
16,TRBV28,CASSPYQGASYNEQFF
17,TRBV4-2,CASSQETEGRGNQPQHF
14,TRBV12-3/TRBV12-4,CASSVAGSSDEQFF
14,TRBV7-9,CASSDGGVQNEQYF
17,TRBV7-6,CASSSTFRGRSTDTQYF
15,TRBV9,CASSTRTGAAETQYF
14,TRBV5-1,CATGTDVLSGELFF
13,TRBV10-3,CAIRRDTQETQYF
13,TRBV20-1,CSAPFSGQGAAFF
15,TRBV20-1,CSAPNRDLTYNEQFF
15,TRBV7-9,CAGSLGGTSGVEQFF
15,TRBV18,CASSPPVREYNEQFF
11,TRBV20-1,CSAWEGNEQFF
16,TRBV5-1,CASSPVRGGILNEQFF
14,TRBV7-2,CASSLVAALETQYF
14,TRBV7-2,CASGRRTVQETQYF
18,TRBV6-5,CASSFAAPFSGGAETQYF
15,TRBV15,CATSRSRDPLNEQYF
17,TRBV7-3,CASSSGLAGGLYNEQFF
11,TRBV29-1,CSVAQNEKLFF
13,TRBV5-1,CASSTGTATEAFF
16,TRBV6-2/TRBV6-3,CASSSLGTGSTDTQYF
16,TRBV3-1,CASSRGFEGRSDEQYF
14,TRBV6-5,CASSNIQGAETQYF
13,TRBV29-1,CSVVSGGRNGYTF
12,TRBV7-8,CASIAGGNEQFF
16,TRBV4-1,CASSQDFTRGYNEQFF
12,TRBV27,CASSRTGAEQYF
13,TRBV15,CATSRDPLNEQFF
16,TRBV9,CASSEHRGPTTDTQYF
17,TRBV28,CASSYGGILSGANVLTF
14,TRBV12-3/TRBV12-4,CAGRLQGFNFEAFF
15,TRBV4-3,CASSRQGQGLRGYTF
15,TRBV9,CASSVRGPASDTQYF
15,TRBV7-3,CASSPQGGTKNIQYF
16,TRBV6-5,CASSYSAGGAGETQYF
14,TRBV10-3,CAISDGTGRNEQFF
14,TRBV12-3/TRBV12-4,CASTPNRGRYGYTF
16,TRBV15,CATSGKHGQVNQPQHF
13,TRBV12-3/TRBV12-4,CAHRRTSTDTQYF
15,TRBV12-3/TRBV12-4,CASSLVGLAPDTQYF
15,TRBV20-1,CSARPRDSGRETQYF
13,TRBV20-1,CSANGQGDSPLHF
15,TRBV7-9,CASSFGAGTNNEQFF
14,TRBV19,CASTTTGGAYGYTF
15,TRBV27,CASSPWGGRDQPQHF
15,TRBV20-1,CSARRGISANTEAFF
14,TRBV20-1,CSASLEGRGAGYTF